These 15 T cell receptor beta chains originate from one sample sequenced in a study of cytomegalovirus exposure and HLA in healthy donors. This PCR relied on a set of 60 Vbeta primers and 13 Jbeta primers. Clones were sequenced by immunoSEQ multiplex PCR, and TCRdb holds only the in-frame ones, with some missing. Of over 100,000 clones in the sample, 75% to 80% were seen once. The source material was PBMCs. These receptors all stem from a male donor in good health and CMV-seropositive.

This chain's CDR3 is CASSMTGDHEKLFF. The CDR3 region has the DNA TGTGCCAGCAGCATGACAGGGGACCATGAAAAACTGTTTTTT. The gene calls are TRBV7-9 and TRBJ1-4; 8 bases are a match to TRBD1. The V gene's germline CDR1 is SEHNR and CDR2 FQNEAQ (reference sequence). CDR3 length equals 14 residues. J was trimmed by 6 bases and V by 5 bases; bases with no gene match: 5.

The chain uses TRBV19 and TRBJ2-7, with D possibly TRBD1 on 6 matching bases. CDR1 LNHDA and CDR2 SQIVND come from the germline V gene (reference sequence). CDR3 size: 14 residues. Trimming left V 5 bases short and J 3 bases short, with 14 bases between. The CDR3 loop is CASSPSQGVYEQYF. The CDR3 nucleotides are TGTGCCAGTAGTCCCTCACAGGGAGTCTACGAGCAGTACTTC.

This sequence joins TRBV5-1 and TRBJ1-1, with D possibly matching TRBD1 (6 bases). This CDR3 is built from 17 residues. Germline CDR1 reads SGHRS; CDR2 reads YFSETQ. V was trimmed by 3 bases and J by 1 base, leaving 19 bases between them. The CDR3 is CASSSDGRGSKNTEAFF. Here the CDR3 DNA reads TGCGCCAGCAGCTCCGACGGCAGGGGAAGTAAGAACACTGAAGCTTTCTTT.

This clone appeared once. CDR3 coding DNA: TGTGCCAGCAGCTTAGCTCACACCGGGGAGCTGTTTTTT. Residues: CASSLAHTGELFF. The rearrangement uses TRBV11-2 and TRBJ2-2; D uncertain. Trimming took off 1 base at V and 3 bases at J, with 3 bases between the two ends. The CDR3 runs to 13 residues. Per germline, CDR1 SGHAT and CDR2 FQNNGV.

This clone occurred once. The V call is TRBV15, the J call TRBJ1-1; 7 positions agree with TRBD1. The V gene end was trimmed by 0 bases and the J gene end by 11 bases; junction bases not matched to a gene: 9. Germline values: CDR1 LNHNV, CDR2 YYDKDF (reference sequence). The CDR3 length is 14 residues. The CDR3 sequence is CATSRDLRGPGAFF. CDR3 coding DNA: TGTGCCACCAGCAGAGATTTGAGGGGGCCAGGGGCTTTCTTT.

The rearrangement links TRBV7-2 to TRBJ1-2; 7 bases agree with TRBD1. The trim removed 5 bases at V and 5 bases at J, leaving 11 bases unmatched. The CDR3 has 15 residues. CDR1 is SGHTA, CDR2 FQGNSA, per germline. As DNA, the CDR3 is TGTGCCAGCAGCCTACCGACAGGGCAGGGGTATGGCTACACCTTC. It translates to CASSLPTGQGYGYTF.

The rearrangement joins TRBV5-1 to TRBJ1-4; D remains ambiguous. V lost 1 base to trimming and J lost 5 bases, with 9 bases between them. From germline, CDR1 is SGHRS and CDR2 YFSETQ. This CDR3 contains 14 residues. Here the CDR3 DNA reads TGCGCCAGCAGCTTGTTTCCGGGGAATGAAAAACTGTTTTTT. This gives the protein CASSLFPGNEKLFF.

The chain uses TRBV7-9 and TRBJ2-6, with D possibly matching TRBD2 (5 bases). Germline V gene lookup returns CDR1 SEHNR and CDR2 FQNEAQ (reference sequence). V was cut by 1 base and J by 2 bases, with 12 bases left in between. CDR3 length equals 17 residues. The CDR3 region has the DNA TGTGCCAGCAGCTTAGAAAGAGGGCCCACTGGGGCCAACGTCCTGACTTTC. This translates into CASSLERGPTGANVLTF.

This clone was detected once. The J gene is TRBJ2-1, the V gene TRBV5-1; 11 bases are shared with TRBD2. Germline trimming cut 3 bases from V and 3 bases from J; bases unmatched to any gene: 2. This CDR3 has 15 residues. Looked up from germline, CDR1 is SGHRS and CDR2 is YFSETQ. This chain's CDR3 is CASSSGTSGYNEQFF. CDR3 nucleotides: TGCGCCAGCAGCTCCGGGACTAGCGGCTACAATGAGCAGTTCTTC.

This chain joins TRBV6-5 and TRBJ1-4; 7 bases are a match to TRBD1. CDR1 and CDR2 from the germline V gene are MNHEY and SVGAGI. The CDR3 contains 13 residues. Losses at the gene ends were 6 bases for V and 9 bases for J; bases not matched to a gene: 7. The CDR3 sequence is CASRLRQGQKLFF. The CDR3 nucleotides are TGTGCCAGCAGGCTCCGACAGGGACAAAAACTGTTTTTT.

The chain joins TRBV5-3 to TRBJ2-5; TRBD1 is a possible D gene (5 bases). TRBV5-3 counts as an open reading frame of uncertain function. V lost 1 base and J 2 bases, leaving 15 bases between the germline ends. CDR3 length: 16 residues. The CDR3 reads CARSLTWGRVQETQYF. DNA of the CDR3: TGTGCCAGAAGCTTGACCTGGGGCCGAGTACAAGAGACCCAGTACTTC.

This chain connects TRBV19 to TRBJ2-5; D is possibly TRBD2 (6 bases). Germline CDR1 LNHDA, CDR2 SQIVND (reference sequence). The CDR3 extends over 12 amino acids. The germline V and J ends were trimmed by 5 bases and 2 bases, with 6 bases remaining between them. The CDR3 region has the DNA TGTGCCAGTAGTGGGGGGCAAGAGACCCAGTACTTC. Translating it yields CASSGGQETQYF.

With regard to this clone: The junction departs from germline at one end; a sequencing error may be responsible. The sample has other DNA sequences that encode this CDR3 too. The genes are TRBV7-2 and TRBJ2-7; D possibly corresponds to TRBD2 (8 bases). CDR1 is SGHTA and CDR2 is FQGNSA in the germline V gene. The CDR3 sequence is 17 residues long. CDR3 sequence reads: CASSFGGGWTGAYEQYF. The CDR3 DNA reads as TGTGCCAGCAGCTTCGGGGGGGGATGGACAGGAGCCTACGAGCAGTATTTC.

This sequence joins TRBV28 and TRBJ1-4, with D possibly TRBD1 on 5 matching bases. There are 14 residues in the CDR3. V lost 4 bases and J lost 2, with 8 bases in between. Germline CDR1 reads MDHEN; CDR2 reads SYDVKM. The DNA for the CDR3 is TGTGCCAGCAGTTCTGCAGGGACTAATGAAAAACTGTTTTTT. It translates to CASSSAGTNEKLFF.

In nucleotides, the CDR3 is TGTGCCAGCTCCCTCGGGGGATTATTGGAGGATGAGCAGTTCTTC. This encodes CASSLGGLLEDEQFF. The gene calls are TRBV27 and TRBJ2-1; D is perhaps TRBD2 (6 bases). V lost 8 bases and J lost 8, with 22 bases in between. Germline CDR1 MNHEY, CDR2 SMNVEV (reference sequence). CDR3 size: 15 residues.